What follows are 5 T cell receptor beta chains derived from one specimen sequenced in a study of shared clonotypes between healthy human individuals. TCRdb's table, derived via immunoSEQ multiplex PCR, lists solely in-frame clones and lacks some. Of a few million clones detected, 85% to 95% appear once; the ten largest clones hold more than 0.35%. The sample consisted of naive CD4+ T cells from PBMCs. Stated subset: CD45RA+ positively selected. These receptors originate from a man younger than 35 in good health. Some clones in this sample may be carry-over from other donors' samples.

This chain uses TRBV7-3 with TRBJ2-3, with 9 bases that match TRBD2. The germline CDR1 and CDR2 sequences are SGHTA and FQGTGA. The CDR3 runs 16 residues. V gave up 2 bases and J gave up 8 bases; unmatched junction bases: 11. The CDR3 protein is CASSLLPSGTTITQYF. The DNA of the CDR3 is TGTGCCAGCAGCTTACTACCTAGCGGGACCACAATTACGCAGTATTTT. The complete variable domain, with remaining parts taken from reference TRBV7-3 and TRBJ2-3, reads GAGVSQTPSNKVTEKGKYVELRCDPISGHTALYWYRQSLGQGPEFLIYFQGTGAADDSGLPNDRFFAVRPEGSVSTLKIQRTERGDSAVYLCASSLLPSGTTITQYFGPGTRLTVL.

The genes are TRBV6-6 and TRBJ2-2; D perhaps matches TRBD1 (6 bases). CDR1 and CDR2 from the germline V gene are MNHNY and SVGAGI (reference sequence). V lost 4 bases and J 0 bases, leaving 9 bases between the germline ends. CDR3 size: 15 residues. CDR3 loop: CASSLDSSNTGELFF. The DNA for the CDR3 is TGTGCCAGCAGTTTGGACAGCTCGAACACCGGGGAGCTGTTTTTT.

This chain joins TRBV4-1 and TRBJ2-7; 10 positions agree with TRBD1. J gave up 3 bases and V 4 bases, and 6 bases lay outside the gene matches. The V gene's germline CDR1 is MGHRA and CDR2 YSYEKL. This CDR3 comprises 15 residues. CDR3 region: CASSRQGQGYYEQYF. The CDR3, as DNA: TGCGCCAGCAGCCGACAGGGACAGGGGTACTACGAGCAGTACTTC.

CDR3 region: CASSGLTGGDEQFF. The CDR3 DNA reads TGCGCCAGCAGCGGTTTGACAGGGGGCGATGAGCAGTTCTTC. The chain links TRBV5-1 to TRBJ2-1; 10 positions match TRBD1. CDR3 size: 14 residues. The germline V gene encodes CDR1 SGHRS and CDR2 YFSETQ. V was clipped by 4 bases and J by 8 bases; unmatched bases: 6.

The V call is TRBV6-1, the J call TRBJ2-7; 14 bases fit TRBD2. The V and J ends lost 7 bases and 6 bases, in that order; junction bases with no gene match: 5. CDR3 size: 14 residues. Per the germline V gene, CDR1 is MNHNS and CDR2 is SASEGT. CDR3 amino acids: CASIGTSGSSEQYF. The CDR3 DNA reads TGTGCCAGCATCGGGACTAGCGGGAGTAGCGAGCAGTACTTC.